This T cell receptor (beta chain) was sequenced for a study of blood T cell repertoires in COVID-19. Some clones are missing from TCRdb's copy, which holds only in-frame ones; the method was immunoSEQ multiplex PCR. The sample holds 100,000 or so clones, roughly 76% seen once. The trim removed 1 base at V and 2 bases at J, leaving 4 bases unmatched. Germline loops: CDR1 LGHNT, CDR2 FRNRAP. The CDR3 runs to 15 residues. The rearrangement joins TRBV12-5 to TRBJ1-1; the match to TRBD1 covers 7 bases. Sequencing used peripheral blood. The receptor was derived from a woman aged 70-85 years with acute or convalescent COVID-19. CDR3 coding DNA: TGTGCTAGTGGTTTGGACAGGGGAGGAAACACTGAAGCTTTCTTT. Amino acids: CASGLDRGGNTEAFF.